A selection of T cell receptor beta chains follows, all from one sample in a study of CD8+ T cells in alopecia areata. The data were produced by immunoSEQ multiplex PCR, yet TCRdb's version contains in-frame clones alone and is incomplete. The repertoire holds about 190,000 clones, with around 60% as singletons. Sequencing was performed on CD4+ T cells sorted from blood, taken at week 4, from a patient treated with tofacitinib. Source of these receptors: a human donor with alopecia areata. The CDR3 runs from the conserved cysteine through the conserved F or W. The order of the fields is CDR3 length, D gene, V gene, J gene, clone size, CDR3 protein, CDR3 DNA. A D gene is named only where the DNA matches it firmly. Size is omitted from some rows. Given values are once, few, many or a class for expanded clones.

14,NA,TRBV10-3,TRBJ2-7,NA,CAISVRDGIYEQYF,TGTGCCATCAGTGTGAGGGACGGCATCTACGAGCAGTACTTC
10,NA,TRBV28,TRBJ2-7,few,CAARASEQYF,TGTGCCGCGCGGGCATCCGAGCAGTACTTC
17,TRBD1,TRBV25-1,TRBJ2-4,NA,CASSDNRGLRTKNIQYF,TGTGCCAGCAGTGATAACAGGGGTCTGAGGACCAAAAACATTCAGTACTTC
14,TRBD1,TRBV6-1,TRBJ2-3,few,CASSERGTVDTQYF,TGTGCCAGCAGTGAAAGGGGGACAGTGGATACGCAGTATTTT
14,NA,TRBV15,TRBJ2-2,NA,CATSRDQNTGELFF,TGTGCCACCAGCAGAGATCAGAACACCGGGGAGCTGTTTTTT
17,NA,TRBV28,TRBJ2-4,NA,CASRDANGTPAKNIQYF,TGTGCCAGCAGGGACGCGAATGGGACACCAGCCAAAAACATTCAGTACTTC
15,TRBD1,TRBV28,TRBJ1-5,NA,CASSFPGGGGQPQHF,TGTGCCAGCAGTTTCCCAGGGGGCGGGGGTCAGCCCCAGCATTTT
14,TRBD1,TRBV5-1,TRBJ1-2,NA,CASSSGTGVHGYTF,TGCGCCAGCAGTTCCGGGACAGGGGTTCATGGCTACACCTTC
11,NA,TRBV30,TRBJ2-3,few,CAWSGVDTQYF,TGTGCCTGGAGTGGGGTAGATACGCAGTATTTT
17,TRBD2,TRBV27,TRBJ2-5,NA,CASSLTPLAGGQETQYF,TGTGCCAGCAGTTTAACCCCTCTAGCGGGAGGGCAAGAGACCCAGTACTTC
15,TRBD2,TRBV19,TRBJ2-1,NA,CASSIGSGRNDEQFF,TGTGCCAGTAGTATCGGTAGCGGGAGGAACGATGAGCAGTTCTTC
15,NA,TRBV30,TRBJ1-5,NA,CAWSLQGYSNQPQHF,TGTGCCTGGAGTCTACAGGGTTATAGCAATCAGCCCCAGCATTTT
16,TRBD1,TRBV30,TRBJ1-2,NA,CAWSRGTGLTNYGYTF,TGTGCCTGGAGCCGGGGGACAGGGTTAACTAACTATGGCTACACCTTC
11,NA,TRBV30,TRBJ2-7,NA,CAWSAGYEQYF,TGTGCCTGGAGTGCGGGCTACGAGCAGTACTTC
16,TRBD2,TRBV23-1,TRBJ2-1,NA,CASSQSPSGRTNEQFF,TGCGCCAGCAGTCAATCACCCAGCGGGAGGACAAATGAGCAGTTCTTC
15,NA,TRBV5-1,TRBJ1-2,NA,CASSLAEVQGYGYTF,TGCGCCAGCAGCTTGGCCGAGGTGCAGGGCTATGGCTACACCTTC
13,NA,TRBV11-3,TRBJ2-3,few,CASSGGESDTQYF,TGTGCCAGCAGCGGAGGTGAATCAGATACGCAGTATTTT
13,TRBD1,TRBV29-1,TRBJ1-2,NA,CSAMTRTGDGYTF,TGCAGCGCCATGACCCGGACAGGGGATGGCTACACCTTC
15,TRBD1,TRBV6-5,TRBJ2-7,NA,CASSYLGTGYYEQYF,TGTGCCAGCAGTTACTTGGGGACAGGCTACTACGAGCAGTACTTC
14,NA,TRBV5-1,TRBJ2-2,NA,CASSLVYDTGELFF,TGCGCCAGCAGCTTGGTTTACGATACCGGGGAGCTGTTTTTT
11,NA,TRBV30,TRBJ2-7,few,CAWITWGEQYF,TGTGCCTGGATCACCTGGGGCGAGCAGTACTTC
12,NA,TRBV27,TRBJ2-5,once,CASSFRGQTQYF,TGTGCCAGCAGTTTTCGGGGGCAGACCCAGTACTTC
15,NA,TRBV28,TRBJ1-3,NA,CASSASETGGNTIYF,TGTGCCAGCAGTGCCTCCGAGACAGGTGGAAACACCATATATTTT
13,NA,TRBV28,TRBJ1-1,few,CASSLPRGTEAFF,TGTGCCAGCAGTTTGCCCAGGGGTACTGAAGCTTTCTTT
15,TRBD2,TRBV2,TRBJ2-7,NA,CASRGLAGGSYEQYF,TGTGCCAGCAGGGGCCTAGCGGGAGGATCCTACGAGCAGTACTTC
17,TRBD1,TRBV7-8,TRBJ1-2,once,CASRTGTGDGYGYGYTF,TGTGCCAGCAGGACCGGGACAGGGGACGGCTATGGCTATGGCTACACCTTC
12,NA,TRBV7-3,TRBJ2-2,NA,CASSPRGGELFF,TGTGCCAGCAGCCCCCGGGGAGGGGAGCTGTTTTTT
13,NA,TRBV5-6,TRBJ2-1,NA,CASSLVQPIEQFF,TGTGCCAGCAGCTTGGTCCAGCCCATTGAGCAGTTCTTC
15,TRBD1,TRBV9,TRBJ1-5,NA,CASSVDGRGHQPQHF,TGTGCCAGCAGCGTAGACGGCAGGGGGCATCAGCCCCAGCATTTT
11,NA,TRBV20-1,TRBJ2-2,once,CSAPSTGELFF,TGCAGTGCCCCTTCCACCGGGGAGCTGTTTTTT
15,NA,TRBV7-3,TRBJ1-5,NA,CASSEGGKSNQPQHF,TGTGCCAGCAGCGAAGGGGGGAAGTCCAATCAGCCCCAGCATTTT
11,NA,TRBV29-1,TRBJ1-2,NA,CSVEEVYGYTF,TGCAGCGTTGAAGAAGTCTATGGCTACACCTTC
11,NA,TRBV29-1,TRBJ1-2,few,CSVAKEGGYTF,TGCAGCGTTGCTAAAGAGGGTGGCTACACCTTC
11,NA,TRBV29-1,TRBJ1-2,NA,CSDKGGKGYTF,TGCAGCGACAAAGGGGGGAAGGGCTACACCTTC
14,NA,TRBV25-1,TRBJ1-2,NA,CASSPPGELGGYTF,TGTGCCAGCAGTCCACCGGGAGAGTTGGGGGGCTACACCTTC
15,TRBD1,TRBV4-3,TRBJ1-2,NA,CASSQDLGDRVGYTF,TGCGCCAGCAGCCAAGATTTAGGGGACAGGGTTGGCTACACCTTC
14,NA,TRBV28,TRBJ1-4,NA,CASSPGRRTEKLFF,TGTGCCAGCAGCCCGGGACGGAGAACCGAAAAACTGTTTTTT
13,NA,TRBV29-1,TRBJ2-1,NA,CSVGSRAGGQQFF,TGCAGCGTTGGCAGCAGGGCAGGTGGGCAGCAGTTCTTC
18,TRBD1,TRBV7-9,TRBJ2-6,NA,CASSIRTGVFSGANVLTF,TGTGCCAGCAGCATACGGACAGGGGTGTTCTCTGGGGCCAACGTCCTGACTTTC
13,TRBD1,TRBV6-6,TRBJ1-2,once,CASSFQGAKGYTF,TGTGCCAGCAGTTTTCAGGGGGCGAAGGGCTACACCTTC
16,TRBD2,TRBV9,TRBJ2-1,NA,CASSVVTGGGYNEQFF,TGTGCCAGCAGCGTAGTGACGGGAGGAGGCTACAATGAGCAGTTCTTC
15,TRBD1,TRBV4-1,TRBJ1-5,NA,CASSQGRGGGQPQHF,TGCGCCAGCAGCCAAGGGCGAGGGGGCGGACAGCCCCAGCATTTT